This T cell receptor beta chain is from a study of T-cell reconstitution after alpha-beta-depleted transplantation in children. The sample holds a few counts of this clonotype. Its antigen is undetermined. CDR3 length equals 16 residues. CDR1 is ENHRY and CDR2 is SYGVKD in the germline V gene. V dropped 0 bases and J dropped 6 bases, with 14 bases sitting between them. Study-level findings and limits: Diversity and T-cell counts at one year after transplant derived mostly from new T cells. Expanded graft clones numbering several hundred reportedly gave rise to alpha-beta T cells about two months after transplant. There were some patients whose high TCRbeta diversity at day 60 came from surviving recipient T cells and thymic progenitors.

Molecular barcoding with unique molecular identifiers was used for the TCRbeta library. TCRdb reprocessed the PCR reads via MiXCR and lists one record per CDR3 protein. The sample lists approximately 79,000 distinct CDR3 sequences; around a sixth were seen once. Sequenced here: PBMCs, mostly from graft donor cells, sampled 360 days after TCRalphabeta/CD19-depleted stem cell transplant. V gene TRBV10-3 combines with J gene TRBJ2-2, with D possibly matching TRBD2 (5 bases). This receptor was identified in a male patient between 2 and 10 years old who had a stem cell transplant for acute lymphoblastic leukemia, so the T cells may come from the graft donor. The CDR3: CAISESSGSQAGELFF. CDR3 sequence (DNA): TGTGCCATCAGTGAGTCGTCGGGATCACAAGCCGGGGAGCTGTTTTTT.